This T cell receptor (beta chain) was sequenced in a study of blood T cell repertoires in COVID-19. Looking at the study overall: PBMCs, B-cell-depleted T cells, or T cells provided the cDNA or gDNA that made up the material.

Repertoires were generated with immunoSEQ multiplex PCR, while TCRdb's copy carries only in-frame clones and drops some. The data contain about 110,000 clones, around 74% of them seen just once; the ten biggest clones take up roughly 19%. Trimming shortened V by 4 bases and J by 5 bases, and 13 bases separated the two germline ends. Germline lookup yields CDR1 SGHNT and CDR2 YYREEE (reference sequence). The CDR3 consists of 15 residues. Specimen: peripheral blood. This sequence originates from a woman aged 65 to 85 with acute or convalescent COVID-19. The rearrangement joins TRBV5-4 to TRBJ1-6; D gene unclear. CDR3 sequence: CASSQRTGNNSPLHF. CDR3 sequence (DNA): TGTGCCAGCAGCCAACGGACGGGGAATAATTCACCCCTCCACTTT. Full variable domain (remainder filled in from reference TRBV5-4 and TRBJ1-6): ETGVTQSPTHLIKTRGQQVTLRCSSQSGHNTVSWYQQALGQGPQFIFQYYREEENGRGNFPPRFSGLQFPNYSSELNVNALELDDSALYLCASSQRTGNNSPLHFGNGTRLTVT.